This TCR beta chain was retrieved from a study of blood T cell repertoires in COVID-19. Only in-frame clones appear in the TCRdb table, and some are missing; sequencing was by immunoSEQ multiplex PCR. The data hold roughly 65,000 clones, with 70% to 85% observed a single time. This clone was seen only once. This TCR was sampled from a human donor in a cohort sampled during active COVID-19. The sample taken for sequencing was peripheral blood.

The CDR3 DNA follows: TGTGCCAGCAGCGTATCGTCGTTGAGGGGGACAGGGAGAAGAAACATTCAGTACTTC. Translating gives CASSVSSLRGTGRRNIQYF. The V gene is TRBV9, the J gene TRBJ2-4; 9 nucleotides align to TRBD1. V lost 1 base, J lost 6 bases, and 17 bases stayed unmatched. This CDR3 has 19 residues. The germline V gene encodes CDR1 SGDLS and CDR2 YYNGEE.